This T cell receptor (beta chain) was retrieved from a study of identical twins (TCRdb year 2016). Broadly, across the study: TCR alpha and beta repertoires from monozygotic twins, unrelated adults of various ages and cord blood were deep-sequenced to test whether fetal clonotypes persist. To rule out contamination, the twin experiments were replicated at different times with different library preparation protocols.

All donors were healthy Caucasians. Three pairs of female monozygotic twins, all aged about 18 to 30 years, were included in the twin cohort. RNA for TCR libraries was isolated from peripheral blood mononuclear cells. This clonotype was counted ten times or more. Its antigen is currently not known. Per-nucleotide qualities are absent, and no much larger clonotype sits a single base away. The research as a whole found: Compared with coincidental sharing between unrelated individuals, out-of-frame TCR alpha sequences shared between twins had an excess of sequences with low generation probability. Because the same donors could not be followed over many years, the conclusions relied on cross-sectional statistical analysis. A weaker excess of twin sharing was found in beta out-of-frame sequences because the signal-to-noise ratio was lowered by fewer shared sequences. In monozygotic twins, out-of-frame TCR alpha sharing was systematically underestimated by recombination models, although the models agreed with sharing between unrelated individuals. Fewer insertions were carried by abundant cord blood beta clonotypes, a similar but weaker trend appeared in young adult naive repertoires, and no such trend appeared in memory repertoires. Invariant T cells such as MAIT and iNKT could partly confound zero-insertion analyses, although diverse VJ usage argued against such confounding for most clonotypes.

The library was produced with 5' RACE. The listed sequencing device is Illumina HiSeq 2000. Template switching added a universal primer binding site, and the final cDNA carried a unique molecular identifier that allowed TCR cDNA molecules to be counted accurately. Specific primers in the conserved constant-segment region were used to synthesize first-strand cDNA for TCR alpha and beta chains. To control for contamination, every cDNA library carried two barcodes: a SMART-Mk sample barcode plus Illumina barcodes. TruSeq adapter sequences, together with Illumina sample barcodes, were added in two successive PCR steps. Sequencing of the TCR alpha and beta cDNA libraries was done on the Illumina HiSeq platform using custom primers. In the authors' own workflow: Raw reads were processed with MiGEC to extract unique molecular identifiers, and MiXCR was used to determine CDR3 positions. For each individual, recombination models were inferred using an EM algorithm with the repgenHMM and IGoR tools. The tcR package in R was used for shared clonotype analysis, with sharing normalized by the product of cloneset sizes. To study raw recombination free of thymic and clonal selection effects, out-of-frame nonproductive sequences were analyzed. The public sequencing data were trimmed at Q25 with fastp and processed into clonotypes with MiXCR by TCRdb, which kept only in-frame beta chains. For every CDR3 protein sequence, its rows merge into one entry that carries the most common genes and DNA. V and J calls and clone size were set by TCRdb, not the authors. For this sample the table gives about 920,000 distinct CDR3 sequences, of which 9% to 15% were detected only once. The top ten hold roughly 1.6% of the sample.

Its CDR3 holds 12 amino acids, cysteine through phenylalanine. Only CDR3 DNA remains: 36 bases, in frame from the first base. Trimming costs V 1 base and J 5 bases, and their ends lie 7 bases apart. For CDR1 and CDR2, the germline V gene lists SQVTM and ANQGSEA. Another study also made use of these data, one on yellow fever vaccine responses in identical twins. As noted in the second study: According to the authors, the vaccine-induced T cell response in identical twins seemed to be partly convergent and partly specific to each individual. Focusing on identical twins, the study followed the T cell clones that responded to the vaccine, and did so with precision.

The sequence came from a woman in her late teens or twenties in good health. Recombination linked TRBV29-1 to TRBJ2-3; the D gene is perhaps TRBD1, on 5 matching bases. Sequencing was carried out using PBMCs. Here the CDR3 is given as CSVEGQIDTQYF. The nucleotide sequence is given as TGCAGCGTTGAAGGACAGATAGATACGCAGTATTTT.